This TCR beta chain was retrieved from a study of blood T cell repertoires in COVID-19. Background on the study: Sample material is recorded as cDNA or gDNA derived from T cells, B-cell-depleted T cells, or PBMCs.

V shed 0 bases and J 4 bases; nucleotides not matched to a gene: 7. Germline CDR1 reads MRHNA; CDR2 reads SNTAGT. The CDR3 totals 16 residues. Authors' methods: The authors estimated nucleated cell counts from reference gene primer amplification. Clones were sequenced by immunoSEQ multiplex PCR, and TCRdb holds only the in-frame ones, with some missing. V and J calls and clone size come straight from that table; D and trimming were deduced from the DNA. This repertoire shows hundreds of thousands of clones, about 89% found once; its top ten account for roughly 8%. Sequences were obtained from peripheral blood. The chain has TRBV6-4 and TRBJ1-2; 8 positions match TRBD1. The receptor was isolated from a woman aged 45-65 years with COVID-19, enrolled during active disease. The CDR3 is CASSDSPGQVAYGYTF. The CDR3 nucleotides are TGTGCCAGCAGTGACTCGCCGGGACAGGTTGCCTATGGCTACACCTTC.